Below, 27 T cell receptor beta chains from the same sample are listed, as sequenced in a study of T-cell reconstitution after alpha-beta-depleted transplantation in children. Unique molecular identifiers were built into the TCRbeta library. Via MiXCR, TCRdb re-called the PCR reads, giving one row per CDR3 protein. The table records more than 200,000 distinct CDR3 sequences, under 30% of them present only once. The sequencing here drew on PBMCs, taken before TCRalphabeta/CD19-depleted stem cell transplant. These receptor sequences come from a girl aged 2-15 years with Fanconi anemia, due to receive a stem cell transplant.

This clonotype was counted ten times or more. The genes are TRBV29-1 and TRBJ2-7, with D possibly TRBD1 on 6 matching bases. Trimming removed 5 bases at V and 0 bases at J, with 8 bases between. The CDR3 is 12 residues long. Germline V gene lookup returns CDR1 SQVTM and CDR2 ANQGSEA. CDR3 DNA sequence: TGCAGCGTTTGGGACAACTCCTACGAGCAGTACTTC. Protein product: CSVWDNSYEQYF.

This clonotype was observed a handful of times. V usage is TRBV11-2 and J usage is TRBJ2-7; D call uncertain. V was trimmed by 1 base and J by 5 bases, leaving 9 bases between them. Germline lookup yields CDR1 SGHAT and CDR2 FQNNGV. This CDR3 is built from 13 residues. CDR3 residues: CASSLGLAHEQYF. DNA for the CDR3: TGTGCCAGCAGCTTAGGCCTGGCCCACGAGCAGTACTTC.

This clonotype was seen ten or more times. The CDR3 DNA reads as TGTGCCAGCAGTTACTCTAAGGCCTACGAGCAGTACTTC. It translates to CASSYSKAYEQYF. The rearrangement joins TRBV6-6 to TRBJ2-7; D call uncertain. Germline V CDR1 and CDR2: MNHNY, SVGAGI (reference sequence). This CDR3 region has 13 residues. V was cut by 0 bases and J by 2 bases, with 5 bases left in between.

This clonotype has at least ten counts. Written as DNA, the CDR3 is TGCAGCGCGAGAGACAGGGCGGAGGTGTTGTATGGCTACACCTTC. This encodes CSARDRAEVLYGYTF. The chain recombines TRBV29-1 with TRBJ1-2; 7 bases fit TRBD1. Germline trimming cut 7 bases from V and 5 bases from J; bases unmatched to any gene: 16. This CDR3 region has 15 residues. Germline assignment: CDR1 SQVTM and CDR2 ANQGSEA.

This clonotype has at least ten counts. J is TRBJ2-1 and V is TRBV12-3 or TRBV12-4; 15 bases are shared with TRBD2. After removal of 7 bases from V and 6 bases from J, the junction contained 10 bases not matched to a gene. The CDR3 length is 17 residues. CDR3 sequence (DNA): TGTGCCAGCACGGGACTAGCGGGAGGCGTAACTATCAATGAGCAGTTCTTC. As protein: CASTGLAGGVTINEQFF.

The table lists this clonotype with a few counts. The chain couples TRBV9 to TRBJ2-1; D unclear. Germline CDR1 reads SGDLS; CDR2 reads YYNGEE. V was clipped by 3 bases and J by 0 bases, with 4 bases between them. The CDR3 consists of 13 residues. CDR3 in amino acids: CASSGGSYNEQFF. Here the CDR3 DNA reads TGTGCCAGCAGCGGGGGCTCCTACAATGAGCAGTTCTTC.

This clonotype appeared many times. The V call is TRBV29-1, the J call TRBJ2-1, with 13 bases fitting TRBD2. J was trimmed by 6 bases and V by 4 bases; bases with no gene match: 0. CDR1 and CDR2 (germline): SQVTM, ANQGSEA. The CDR3 is 13 residues long. The CDR3 reads CSVGLAGGNEQFF. The CDR3 DNA reads TGCAGCGTTGGACTAGCGGGAGGCAATGAGCAGTTCTTC.

J is TRBJ2-1 and V is TRBV29-1; tentatively, D is TRBD1 (5 bases). V dropped 6 bases and J dropped 0 bases, with 12 bases sitting between them. Looked up from germline, CDR1 is SQVTM and CDR2 is ANQGSEA. This CDR3 has 14 residues. The CDR3 here is CSVVRAFSYNEQFF. CDR3 bases: TGCAGCGTGGTCAGGGCTTTCTCCTACAATGAGCAGTTCTTC.

This clonotype was seen a few times. This rearrangement joins TRBV7-2 to TRBJ2-1; possibly TRBD2 for D (5 bases). Germline CDR1 SGHTA, CDR2 FQGNSA. The V gene lost 3 bases and the J gene lost 3 bases, with 9 bases spanning the gap. The CDR3 is made up of 14 amino acids. The CDR3: CASSFNGIYNEQFF. The CDR3 coding sequence is TGTGCCAGCAGCTTCAACGGGATCTACAATGAGCAGTTCTTC.

This clonotype was observed many times. The chain combines TRBV7-8 with TRBJ2-7; D gene unclear. The germline gives CDR1 SGHVS, CDR2 FQNEAQ. The CDR3 covers 15 residues. The ends were cut back, 4 bases at V and 2 bases at J, with 15 bases in the middle. The CDR3 sequence: CASSSYGPGTYEQYF. The CDR3 DNA sequence: TGTGCCAGCAGCTCGTACGGACCAGGAACCTACGAGCAGTACTTC.

Many counts were recorded for this clonotype. The V call is TRBV7-3, the J call TRBJ2-2; D is unclear. Trimming removed 0 bases at V and 4 bases at J, with 9 bases between. Germline V gives CDR1 SGHTA, CDR2 FQGTGA. The CDR3 is 15 residues long. The CDR3 nucleotides are TGTGCCAGCAGCTTAACGCAAACGGGCACCGGGGAGCTGTTTTTT. Its protein product is CASSLTQTGTGELFF. The variable domain in full, completed from reference TRBV7-3 and TRBJ2-2, reads GAGVSQTPSNKVTEKGKYVELRCDPISGHTALYWYRQSLGQGPEFLIYFQGTGAADDSGLPNDRFFAVRPEGSVSTLKIQRTERGDSAVYLCASSLTQTGTGELFFGEGSRLTVL.

The chain carries TRBV4-1 and TRBJ2-3; D might be TRBD2 (5 bases). CDR3 size: 15 residues. Trimming cost V 2 bases and J 0 bases, with 9 bases left between them. Germline assignment: CDR1 MGHRA and CDR2 YSYEKL. CDR3: CASSQYGISTDTQYF. The DNA for the CDR3 is TGCGCCAGCAGCCAATACGGGATTAGCACAGATACGCAGTATTTT.

V and J are TRBV29-1 and TRBJ2-7, with D possibly being TRBD2 (5 bases). Germline CDR1 SQVTM, CDR2 ANQGSEA. CDR3 length equals 12 residues. V dropped 4 bases and J dropped 4 bases, with 11 bases sitting between them. The CDR3 here is CSVVGSRYEQYF. The CDR3 coding sequence is TGCAGCGTTGTAGGGAGTAGATACGAGCAGTACTTC.

The rearrangement joins TRBV29-1 to TRBJ2-7, with D perhaps matching TRBD1 or TRBD2 (6 bases each). Trimming took 6 bases from V and 4 from J, leaving 13 bases between them. CDR3 length: 12 amino acids. In germline, CDR1 is SQVTM, CDR2 ANQGSEA. CDR3 coding DNA: TGCAGCGTGGGGGGCGCTGCGTACGAGCAGTACTTC. Its protein is CSVGGAAYEQYF.

The rearrangement joins TRBV7-2 to TRBJ2-1; 8 bases line up with TRBD1. This CDR3 region has 15 residues. V was pared by 5 bases and J by 4 bases, with 7 bases of the junction left unmatched. Germline V CDR1 and CDR2: SGHTA, FQGNSA. CDR3 residues: CASSRGTGQYNEQFF. CDR3 nucleotide sequence: TGTGCCAGCAGCCGGGGGACAGGACAGTACAATGAGCAGTTCTTC.

This clonotype was recorded at least ten times. The chain has TRBV20-1 and TRBJ2-2, with a weak D call TRBD2 (5 bases). CDR1 is DFQATT, CDR2 SNEGSKA, per germline (reference sequence). V shed 2 bases and J shed 4 bases, with 8 bases lying between them. The CDR3 spans 13 residues. The CDR3 loop is CSARLAGTGELFF. The CDR3 DNA is TGCAGTGCTAGACTAGCTGGCACCGGGGAGCTGTTTTTT.

This clonotype was picked up many times. This chain connects TRBV20-1 to TRBJ2-1; 9 bases align to TRBD1. The CDR3 loop spans 13 amino acids. Germline CDR1 is DFQATT and CDR2 is SNEGSKA (reference sequence). The J segment lost 7 bases and the V segment lost 5 bases, leaving 6 bases of the junction unmatched. In DNA, the CDR3 is TGCAGTGCTCCAGGACAGGGGAAGAATGAGCAGTTCTTC. This translates into CSAPGQGKNEQFF.

V is TRBV6-5 and J is TRBJ2-1, with TRBD2 identical over 10 bases. V lost 0 bases, J lost 1 base, and 6 bases stayed unmatched. The CDR3 covers 18 residues. Germline V gene lookup returns CDR1 MNHEY and CDR2 SVGAGI. CDR3 loop: CASSYSVSSGGSYNEQFF. In DNA form, the CDR3 reads TGTGCCAGCAGTTACTCAGTCTCTAGCGGGGGATCCTACAATGAGCAGTTCTTC.

This rearrangement joins TRBV20-1 to TRBJ2-1; perhaps TRBD2 as D (5 bases). Germline V gives CDR1 DFQATT, CDR2 SNEGSKA (reference sequence). Trimming cost V 3 bases and J 2 bases, with 14 bases left between them. CDR3 length equals 15 residues. The CDR3 region has the DNA TGCAGTGCTAGTAGCGAGTCCCGGGCCTACAATGAGCAGTTCTTC. Amino acids: CSASSESRAYNEQFF.

This clonotype was picked up many times. The chain uses TRBV29-1 and TRBJ2-7; D gene unclear. Between the trimmed V and J ends, which lost 4 bases and 3 bases, there was a span of 10 bases. The CDR3 contains 12 residues. Germline CDR1 and CDR2: SQVTM and ANQGSEA. The CDR3 bases are TGCAGCGTTGTTGGGGTATTCTACGAGCAGTACTTC. This gives the protein CSVVGVFYEQYF.

The V and J genes are TRBV5-3 and TRBJ2-2; TRBD1 is a possible D gene (6 bases). TRBV5-3 is given ORF status, its function remaining uncertain. This CDR3 is built from 17 residues. The V gene lost 4 bases and the J gene lost 3 bases, with 19 bases spanning the gap. Written as DNA, the CDR3 is TGTGCCAGAAGCCCGACAGGCCCATCGTCTCACACCGGGGAGCTGTTTTTT. As protein: CARSPTGPSSHTGELFF.

The chain carries TRBV20-1 and TRBJ2-7, with 11 bases aligning to TRBD2. Per germline, CDR1 DFQATT and CDR2 SNEGSKA (reference sequence). With V trimmed by 0 bases and J by 0 bases, 1 base remained unmatched. The CDR3 consists of 15 residues. CDR3 amino acids: CSARDSGRVSYEQYF. The CDR3 region has the DNA TGCAGTGCTAGAGATAGCGGGAGGGTCTCCTACGAGCAGTACTTC.

This clonotype has more than one count but fewer than ten. This chain connects TRBV28 to TRBJ2-7, with D perhaps matching TRBD1 or TRBD2 (5 bases each). The CDR3 consists of 16 residues. CDR1 and CDR2 from the germline V gene are MDHEN and SYDVKM. V was pared by 6 bases and J by 2 bases, with 20 bases between. This CDR3 reads CASSLVAGTTPYEQYF. The DNA for the CDR3 is TGTGCCAGCAGCTTAGTAGCTGGGACGACTCCCTACGAGCAGTACTTC.

The table lists this clonotype with many counts. This chain's CDR3 is CASRLDRDTQPQHF. Here the CDR3 DNA reads TGCGCCAGCAGACTCGACAGGGACACTCAGCCCCAGCATTTT. This chain connects TRBV4-1 to TRBJ1-5; 7 nucleotides agree with TRBD1. After removal of 6 bases from V and 6 bases from J, the junction contained 8 bases not matched to a gene. Germline V gene lookup returns CDR1 MGHRA and CDR2 YSYEKL. The CDR3 consists of 14 residues.

The chain carries TRBV20-1 and TRBJ2-7; 7 nucleotides agree with TRBD2. Germline V lookup: CDR1 DFQATT, CDR2 SNEGSKA (reference sequence). This CDR3 spans 14 amino acids. V shed 0 bases and J 6 bases; nucleotides not matched to a gene: 8. In DNA, the CDR3 is TGCAGTGCTAGAGATGGACTAGTGAGTGGCGAGCAGTACTTC. Translated, it gives CSARDGLVSGEQYF.

This clonotype was recorded at least ten times. V and J are TRBV6-6 and TRBJ2-7, with D unresolved. Germline V lookup: CDR1 MNHNY, CDR2 SVGAGI (reference sequence). CDR3 size: 11 residues. The V end was cut by 3 bases, the J end by 5 bases, with 5 bases between. The CDR3 loop reads CASSYLDEQYF. The CDR3 DNA follows: TGTGCCAGCAGTTATTTGGACGAGCAGTACTTC.

This clonotype came up a few times. The chain is built from TRBV7-9 and TRBJ1-2, with a possible D match to TRBD1 (6 bases). Germline V lookup: CDR1 SEHNR, CDR2 FQNEAQ (reference sequence). The CDR3 is 15 amino acids. With 0 bases removed from V and 3 bases from J, the gap between germline ends came to 11 bases. The CDR3 region is CASSLAPTGYYGYTF. Written as DNA, the CDR3 is TGTGCCAGCAGCTTAGCCCCGACAGGCTACTATGGCTACACCTTC.